The next 10 T cell receptor beta chains were all read from a single sample in a study of beta chain features in type 1 diabetes. As every portion of the isolated RNA was reverse transcribed, the sequencing read expressed TCRB transcripts. TCRdb's table, derived via immunoSEQ multiplex PCR, lists solely in-frame clones and lacks some. The sample gives 600,000 to 650,000 clones, less than 20% of which show up once; approximately 0.093% is in the top ten. The sequenced sample consisted of naive CD4+ T cells from blood. These receptors were taken from a man younger than 35 in good health.

This sequence joins TRBV5-4 and TRBJ2-1; 16 positions match TRBD2. This CDR3 spans 18 amino acids. Germline trimming cut 4 bases from V and 6 bases from J; bases unmatched to any gene: 10. Germline CDR1 SGHNT, CDR2 YYREEE (reference sequence). CDR3 in amino acids: CASSPSGTSGRGSNEQFF. The CDR3 nucleotides are TGTGCCAGCAGCCCGTCCGGGACTAGCGGGAGGGGGTCCAATGAGCAGTTCTTC.

This chain connects TRBV7-9 to TRBJ2-1; 13 bases match TRBD2. With 2 bases clipped from V and 7 bases from J, the junction kept 2 bases outside the gene matches. The CDR3 consists of 15 residues. The germline CDR1 and CDR2 sequences are SEHNR and FQNEAQ (reference sequence). The CDR3 sequence is CASSLTSGRANEQFF. Written as DNA, the CDR3 is TGTGCCAGCAGCTTAACTAGCGGGAGGGCTAATGAGCAGTTCTTC.

This sequence joins TRBV4-1 and TRBJ1-2; TRBD1 might be the D (6 bases). Germline CDR1 MGHRA, CDR2 YSYEKL. The germline V and J ends were trimmed by 1 base and 3 bases, with 12 bases remaining between them. This CDR3 is built from 15 residues. CDR3 in DNA: TGCGCCAGCAGCCAAGGAAGGACAGCCTACTATGGCTACACCTTC. It is translated as CASSQGRTAYYGYTF.

This clone was counted only a few times. V usage is TRBV4-3 and J usage is TRBJ2-7, with unresolved D. Trimming took 0 bases from V and 5 from J, leaving 11 bases between them. The V gene's germline CDR1 is LGHNA and CDR2 YSLEER. CDR3 length equals 14 residues. In nucleotides, the CDR3 is TGCGCCAGCAGCCAAGACCCCGGGCGAGACGAGCAGTACTTC. Amino acid sequence: CASSQDPGRDEQYF.

The sample holds a few counts of this clone. This chain connects TRBV7-2 to TRBJ2-2; 10 nucleotides align to TRBD1. Per germline, CDR1 SGHTA and CDR2 FQGNSA. Trimming cost V 4 bases and J 3 bases; bases outside gene matches: 2. The CDR3 is made up of 15 amino acids. DNA for the CDR3: TGTGCCAGCAGCTCGGGACAGGGGTACACCGGGGAGCTGTTTTTT. It yields the protein CASSSGQGYTGELFF.

The V call is TRBV11-2, the J call TRBJ2-4; no reliable D call. The V end lost 6 bases, the J end lost 1 base, and 13 bases lay between the germline ends. The length of the CDR3 is 15 residues. CDR1 and CDR2 (germline): SGHAT, FQNNGV. CDR3 in DNA: TGTGCCAGCAGTCCTCTAGGAAATGCCAAAAACATTCAGTACTTC. It translates to CASSPLGNAKNIQYF.

V usage is TRBV29-1 and J usage is TRBJ2-4; 8 positions match TRBD1. This CDR3 has 13 residues. The germline V gene has CDR1 SQVTM and CDR2 ANQGSEA. Unmatched junction bases numbered 2, after V lost 1 base and J lost 6 bases. The CDR3 sequence is CSVEGTGTNIQYF. CDR3 nucleotide sequence: TGCAGCGTTGAAGGGACAGGGACAAACATTCAGTACTTC.

In its sample, this clone was seen a few times. CDR3 DNA sequence: TGTGCCAGCAGGCTAGGACTGGACGTAAATGAGCAGTTCTTC. Translation gives CASRLGLDVNEQFF. The chain uses TRBV28 and TRBJ2-1; weak D call: TRBD2 (5 bases). The V end lost 6 bases, the J end lost 7 bases, and 16 bases lay between the germline ends. The CDR3 runs 14 residues. Germline assignment: CDR1 MDHEN and CDR2 SYDVKM.

This clone has more than one count but fewer than ten. The J gene is TRBJ2-7, the V gene TRBV19; D might be TRBD2 (6 bases). This CDR3 spans 12 amino acids. V lost 9 bases, J lost 5 bases, and 14 bases lay in between. Looked up from germline, CDR1 is LNHDA and CDR2 is SQIVND (reference sequence). CDR3 DNA sequence: TGTGCCAGGCGCTCTCGCGGGGACGAGCAGTACTTC. The encoded protein is CARRSRGDEQYF.

The V gene is TRBV18, the J gene TRBJ2-5, with unresolved D. V lost 2 bases and J 2 bases, leaving 18 bases between the germline ends. Germline V gives CDR1 KGHSH, CDR2 LQKENI. This CDR3 contains 17 residues. The CDR3 DNA is TGTGCCAGCTCACCATCGCTAGGGTCGGCGTCTCAAGAGACCCAGTACTTC. This translates into CASSPSLGSASQETQYF.